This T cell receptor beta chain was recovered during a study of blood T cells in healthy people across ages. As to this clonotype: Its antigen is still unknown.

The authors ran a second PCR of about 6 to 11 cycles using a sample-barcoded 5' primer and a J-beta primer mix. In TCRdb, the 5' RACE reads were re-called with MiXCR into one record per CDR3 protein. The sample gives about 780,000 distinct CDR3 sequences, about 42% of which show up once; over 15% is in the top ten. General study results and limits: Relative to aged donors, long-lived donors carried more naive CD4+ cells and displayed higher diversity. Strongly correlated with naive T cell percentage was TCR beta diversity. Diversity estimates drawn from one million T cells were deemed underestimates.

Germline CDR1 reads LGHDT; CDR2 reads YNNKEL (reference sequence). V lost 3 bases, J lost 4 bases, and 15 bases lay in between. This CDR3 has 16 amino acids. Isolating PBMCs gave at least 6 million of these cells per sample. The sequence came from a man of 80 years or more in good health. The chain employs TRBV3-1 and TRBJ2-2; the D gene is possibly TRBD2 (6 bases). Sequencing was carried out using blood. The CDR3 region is CASSHSSGSRTGELFF. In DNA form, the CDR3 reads TGTGCCAGCAGCCATTCCTCCGGGAGTCGCACCGGGGAGCTGTTTTTT. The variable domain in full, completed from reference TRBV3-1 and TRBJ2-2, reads DTAVSQTPKYLVTQMGNDKSIKCEQNLGHDTMYWYKQDSKKFLKIMFSYNNKELIINETVPNRFSPKSPDKAHLNLHINSLELGDSAVYFCASSHSSGSRTGELFFGEGSRLTVL.